These 6 T cell receptor beta chains originate from one sample sequenced in a study of T-cell reconstitution after alpha-beta-depleted transplantation in children. Unique molecular identifiers were used in preparing the TCRbeta library. TCRdb fed the PCR reads into MiXCR, producing one record per CDR3 protein. The sample carries about 480,000 distinct CDR3 sequences, around 12% recorded once. This specimen consisted of PBMCs from the stem cell graft donor, obtained from the stem cell graft. The receptors were gathered from a human donor who donated a stem cell graft to a child with combined immunodeficiency.

This clonotype was counted many times. The V and J genes are TRBV18 and TRBJ2-5; D possibly corresponds to TRBD2 (6 bases). The CDR3 covers 14 residues. The V end was cut by 4 bases, the J end by 2 bases, with 11 bases between. Germline CDR1 KGHSH, CDR2 LQKENI. CDR3 region: CASSLPGLQETQYF. The DNA for the CDR3 is TGTGCCAGCTCACTACCGGGACTTCAAGAGACCCAGTACTTC.

At least ten counts were recorded for this clonotype. This chain joins TRBV6-2 or TRBV6-3 and TRBJ2-2; no clear D gene. The CDR3 is 13 residues long. Germline CDR1 MNHEY, CDR2 SVGEGT. V lost 2 bases and J 1 base, leaving 2 bases between the germline ends. CDR3: CASSYMNTGELFF. In nucleotides, the CDR3 is TGTGCCAGCAGTTACATGAACACCGGGGAGCTGTTTTTT.

This clonotype was observed a handful of times. The V gene is TRBV27, the J gene TRBJ2-1; 12 bases agree with TRBD2. The CDR3 runs 17 residues. The J segment lost 6 bases and the V segment lost 7 bases, leaving 13 bases of the junction unmatched. CDR1 MNHEY and CDR2 SMNVEV come from the germline V gene (reference sequence). The CDR3 protein is CASTGTSGFYGRNEQFF. Written as DNA, the CDR3 is TGTGCCAGCACCGGGACTAGCGGGTTTTACGGGCGCAATGAGCAGTTCTTC.

This clonotype was recorded a few times. The genes are TRBV2 and TRBJ2-3; 12 bases map to TRBD2. CDR1 and CDR2 from the germline V gene are SNHLY and FYNNEI. Trimming took 6 bases from V and 4 from J; bases not matched to a gene: 5. The CDR3 totals 15 residues. CDR3 DNA sequence: TGTGCCAGCAGACTCCTAGCGGGGGGGTCAGATACGCAGTATTTT. This codes for CASRLLAGGSDTQYF.

This chain connects TRBV6-2 or TRBV6-3 to TRBJ2-7, with no clear D. The CDR3 extends over 12 amino acids. Germline values: CDR1 MNHEY, CDR2 SVGEGT. Deletions cut 2 bases from V and 3 bases from J, with 5 bases between. The CDR3 nucleotides are TGTGCCAGCAGTTACGTGGTCTACGAGCAGTACTTC. This sequence encodes CASSYVVYEQYF.

This clonotype was seen a handful of times. The rearrangement links TRBV6-5 to TRBJ2-5; 7 bases fit TRBD2. Losses at the gene ends were 2 bases for V and 4 bases for J; bases not matched to a gene: 7. CDR1 and CDR2 from the germline V gene are MNHEY and SVGAGI. This CDR3 spans 15 amino acids. The CDR3 protein is CASSYRGGGGETQYF. CDR3 sequence (DNA): TGTGCCAGCAGTTACCGCGGGGGAGGTGGAGAGACCCAGTACTTC.